The present TCR beta chain was sequenced within a study of T cell repertoires in cytomegalovirus infection. Overall study context: TCR beta signatures that were public indicated CMV infection and matching HLA type.

One entry per CDR3 protein results from TCRdb running MiXCR on the reads. This table holds roughly 920,000 distinct CDR3 sequences, less than 40% found once. CDR1 SGHVS and CDR2 FNYEAQ come from the germline V gene. The CDR3 loop spans 15 amino acids. Trimming took 4 bases from V and 5 from J, leaving 17 bases between them. Details on this clonotype: No antigen is known for it.

Specimen: cultured CD8+ T cells from PBMCs, collected from culture after CMV antigen stimulation. The chain couples TRBV7-6 to TRBJ2-5, with D possibly TRBD2 on 5 matching bases. The TCR comes from a human donor in good health (CMV status not recorded). Some clones in this sample may be carry-over from other donors' samples. For the CDR3, the DNA is TGTGCCAGCAGCTCCATCCCGCTAGCCCACGAGACCCAGTACTTC. Translated: CASSSIPLAHETQYF.